These 5 T cell receptor beta chains were sequenced from one sample in a study of OX40 agonist ivuxolimab in advanced cancers. Libraries were prepared by immunoSEQ multiplex PCR; TCRdb keeps only in-frame clonotypes and omits some of them. Among around 98,000 clones listed, around 85% were seen once. The sample in question was CD4+ or CD8+ T cells sorted from blood, obtained in a trial of the OX40 agonist ivuxolimab. All receptors derive from an adult with an advanced solid tumor such as melanoma, head and neck, liver or kidney cancer.

The rearrangement joins TRBV2 to TRBJ2-3, with 8 bases matching TRBD2. V trimming: 6 bases; J trimming: 0 bases; junction bases outside the gene matches: 2. The germline gives CDR1 SNHLY, CDR2 FYNNEI. The CDR3 extends over 14 amino acids. The CDR3 sequence: CASRAGGSTDTQYF. The CDR3 region has the DNA TGTGCCAGCAGGGCGGGGGGCAGCACAGATACGCAGTATTTT.

The genes are TRBV18 and TRBJ2-7; unclear D gene. Germline values: CDR1 KGHSH, CDR2 LQKENI. V lost 5 bases, J lost 0 bases, and 11 bases lay in between. The CDR3 is made up of 14 amino acids. The CDR3 bases are TGTGCCAGCTCAGGTAGTTTGAGCTCCTACGAGCAGTACTTC. Translation: CASSGSLSSYEQYF.

The V gene is TRBV9, the J gene TRBJ2-5, with 9 bases identical to TRBD1. There are 14 residues in the CDR3. V gave up 3 bases and J gave up 6 bases; unmatched junction bases: 6. Germline CDR1 SGDLS, CDR2 YYNGEE. The CDR3 region has the DNA TGTGCCAGCAGCGCACAGACAGGGGGGAAGACCCAGTACTTC. Protein: CASSAQTGGKTQYF.

This clone was detected a few times. This chain links TRBV5-1 with TRBJ2-7; 12 bases match TRBD1. The V and J ends lost 4 bases and 7 bases, in that order; junction bases with no gene match: 12. From germline, CDR1 is SGHRS and CDR2 YFSETQ. The CDR3 consists of 16 residues. The CDR3 here is CASSTGQGAAHPEQYF. The CDR3 DNA follows: TGCGCCAGCAGCACGGGACAGGGGGCAGCACACCCTGAGCAGTACTTC.

This chain uses TRBV28 with TRBJ1-1; D possibly corresponds to TRBD1 (6 bases). The CDR3 covers 19 residues. Trimming cost V 4 bases and J 4 bases, with 28 bases left between them. CDR1 and CDR2 from the germline V gene are MDHEN and SYDVKM. This CDR3 is CASSSLNSRTARLATEAFF. In DNA, the CDR3 is TGTGCCAGCAGTTCGCTAAACTCTAGGACAGCGAGGTTGGCCACTGAAGCTTTCTTT.